The source of this TCR beta chain is a study of blood T cells in healthy people across ages. The second PCR ran roughly 7 to 11 cycles with a sample-barcoded 5' primer and J-beta primers. TCRdb independently ran MiXCR on the 5' RACE reads; one entry per CDR3 protein. This table has around 1,500,000 distinct CDR3 sequences, roughly 28% appearing once. This clonotype was seen more than once but under ten times. This CDR3 comprises 16 residues. V gave up 0 bases and J gave up 5 bases, with 20 bases separating them. CDR1 and CDR2 (germline): DFQATT, SNEGSKA (reference sequence). This chain joins TRBV20-1 and TRBJ2-7; D possibly corresponds to TRBD1 (6 bases). This TCR was recovered from a woman in her 30s in good health. The sequenced sample was blood. The CDR3 nucleotides read TGCAGTGCTAGAGATTTCGCCCAGGGGCATAGCGACGAGCAGTACTTC. Protein sequence: CSARDFAQGHSDEQYF.